This T cell receptor beta chain was obtained from a study of naive and memory T cell subsets. Study results and caveats: No ground truth validated the naive and memory repertoire findings. Diversity fell and Gini index rose from naive through CM, EM, EMRA. In naive cells, over 90% of TCR sequences were seen only once.

Two oligonucleotides, mixed equimolar, formed the beta constant-region primer covering TRBC1 and TRBC2. Nested alpha and beta constant-region primers with the SP2 primer drove four PCR rounds on ligated cDNA. TCRdb ran MiXCR on the UMI-ligation and nested PCR reads and lists one entry per CDR3 protein. Of about 34,000 distinct CDR3 sequences in the sample, about 18% were seen once. Comment on this clonotype: Antigen unknown.

Cells stained for CD3, CD4, CD8, CD45RA and CD27 were sorted into four subsets. Sequencing was performed on effector memory CD4+ T cells from blood. Subset of the sample: effector memory, CD45RA- CD27-. This TCR derives from a human donor in good health.

Here the CDR3 reads CASSLESTGGAKNIQYF. The CDR3 DNA reads as TGTGCCAGCAGCTTAGAGTCGACAGGGGGAGCCAAAAACATTCAGTACTTC. The rearrangement links TRBV7-2 to TRBJ2-4; 9 positions match TRBD1. After removal of 1 base from V and 0 bases from J, the junction contained 4 bases not matched to a gene. The CDR3 is 17 residues long. The germline CDR1 and CDR2 sequences are SGHTA and FQGNSA.